These 20 T cell receptor beta chains came from one sample sequenced in a study of shared clonotypes between healthy human individuals. Data came from immunoSEQ multiplex PCR; TCRdb stores just in-frame clones and leaves some out. This table has fewer than 1 million clones, 90% to 97% appearing once. Naive-designated CD8 cells lacked CD45RO, were positively enriched for CCR7, and omitted terminally differentiated effector memory CD45RA+ cells. The source material was naive CD8+ T cells sorted from blood. The receptor set was obtained from a man aged 25-40 years in good health.

Only one count was recorded for this clone. The rearrangement joins TRBV9 to TRBJ2-7, with 9 bases identical to TRBD2. V lost 3 bases and J lost 4; bases outside the gene matches: 8. This CDR3 region has 15 residues. Germline-derived CDR1 and CDR2 are SGDLS and YYNGEE. The CDR3: CASSEGAGGLYEQYF. The CDR3 bases are TGTGCCAGCAGCGAGGGAGCGGGAGGTTTGTACGAGCAGTACTTC.

This clone appeared a few times. The chain is built from TRBV7-9 and TRBJ1-1; 7 positions match TRBD1. CDR3 size: 17 residues. Germline V gene lookup returns CDR1 SEHNR and CDR2 FQNEAQ (reference sequence). Trimming took 5 bases from V and 1 from J; bases not matched to a gene: 13. The CDR3 DNA sequence: TGTGCCAGCAGCAATAGTAATACCGGGACAGCGAACACTGAAGCTTTCTTT. It codes for CASSNSNTGTANTEAFF.

V and J are TRBV28 and TRBJ2-1; D gene uncertain. Per germline, CDR1 MDHEN and CDR2 SYDVKM. Trimming shortened V by 2 bases and J by 8 bases, and 7 bases separated the two germline ends. This CDR3 contains 12 residues. The CDR3 reads CASSLLVHEQFF. The CDR3 DNA reads TGTGCCAGCAGTTTACTAGTTCATGAGCAGTTCTTC.

The chain has TRBV6-1 and TRBJ2-7, with D perhaps assigned TRBD1 or TRBD2 (5 bases each). Per the germline V gene, CDR1 is MNHNS and CDR2 is SASEGT. V was pared by 3 bases and J by 1 base, with 10 bases between. CDR3 size: 14 residues. This CDR3 reads CASSDWGPSYEQYF. The CDR3 nucleotides are TGTGCCAGCAGTGATTGGGGACCATCCTACGAGCAGTACTTC.

The genes are TRBV6-5 and TRBJ1-1, with D perhaps matching TRBD1 (5 bases). Trimming removed 2 bases at V and 1 base at J, with 14 bases between. Looked up from germline, CDR1 is MNHEY and CDR2 is SVGAGI. The CDR3 is made up of 16 amino acids. DNA for the CDR3: TGTGCCAGCAGTTACAAGGAGGGGCCTACGAACACTGAAGCTTTCTTT. Translation: CASSYKEGPTNTEAFF.

This sequence joins TRBV7-8 and TRBJ2-2; D might be TRBD2 (6 bases). CDR1 and CDR2 from the germline V gene are SGHVS and FQNEAQ. Between the trimmed V and J ends, which lost 5 bases and 0 bases, there was a span of 13 bases. The CDR3 is made up of 16 amino acids. The CDR3 protein is CASSTTGAANTGELFF. The CDR3 DNA sequence: TGTGCCAGCAGCACCACGGGAGCGGCGAACACCGGGGAGCTGTTTTTT.

This clone came up once. This sequence joins TRBV4-1 and TRBJ1-1; 8 bases are a match to TRBD1. Germline CDR1 reads MGHRA; CDR2 reads YSYEKL. The CDR3 sequence is 15 residues long. V was clipped by 4 bases and J by 3 bases; unmatched bases: 7. In DNA, the CDR3 is TGCGCCAGCAGCCCCGGACAGGGTGGGGACACTGAAGCTTTCTTT. This codes for CASSPGQGGDTEAFF.

The chain is built from TRBV28 and TRBJ2-2, with TRBD2 identical over 10 bases. The CDR3 is made up of 19 amino acids. Germline values: CDR1 MDHEN, CDR2 SYDVKM. Trimming cost V 4 bases and J 6 bases; bases outside gene matches: 17. In DNA form, the CDR3 reads TGTGCCAGCAGTTCAAGCAGAATGGGACTAGCGAGAATGGCCGGGGAGCTGTTTTTT. As protein: CASSSSRMGLARMAGELFF.

The chain employs TRBV28 and TRBJ2-7, with D perhaps matching TRBD1 (6 bases). This CDR3 contains 15 residues. Between the trimmed V and J ends, which lost 5 bases and 3 bases, there was a span of 17 bases. Germline V gene sequence: CDR1 MDHEN, CDR2 SYDVKM. CDR3 amino acids: CASSPPWTDSYEQYF. The CDR3 DNA is TGTGCCAGCAGTCCCCCATGGACAGATAGCTACGAGCAGTACTTC.

This sequence joins TRBV28 and TRBJ2-7; D is uncertain. The CDR3 is made up of 16 amino acids. CDR1 and CDR2 (germline): MDHEN, SYDVKM. The V end lost 3 bases, the J end lost 2 bases, and 17 bases lay between the germline ends. In DNA, the CDR3 is TGTGCCAGCAGTTTGCTTGCCCAGGTTCGGACCTACGAGCAGTACTTC. Translated: CASSLLAQVRTYEQYF.

The gene calls are TRBV2 and TRBJ2-1; D not resolved. V lost 10 bases to trimming and J lost 5 bases, with 9 bases between them. CDR1 is SNHLY and CDR2 is FYNNEI in the germline V gene. CDR3 length equals 11 residues. The CDR3 loop reads CANSRDNEQFF. CDR3 DNA sequence: TGTGCCAATTCAAGGGACAATGAGCAGTTCTTC.

This chain links TRBV6-5 with TRBJ2-1; no clear D gene. The CDR3 extends over 14 amino acids. The V and J ends lost 5 bases and 4 bases respectively, with 12 bases between them. Germline loops: CDR1 MNHEY, CDR2 SVGAGI. DNA for the CDR3: TGTGCCAGCAGTCCCTGGTCAGCATACAATGAGCAGTTCTTC. This encodes CASSPWSAYNEQFF.

The V and J genes are TRBV7-2 and TRBJ2-3; a weak D match, TRBD2 (6 bases). Trimming took 2 bases from V and 3 from J, leaving 15 bases between them. The CDR3 is 16 residues long. Germline V gene sequence: CDR1 SGHTA, CDR2 FQGNSA. This CDR3 is CASSLSRASETDTQYF. The DNA of the CDR3 is TGTGCCAGCAGCTTAAGTCGGGCTAGCGAGACAGATACGCAGTATTTT.

The chain combines TRBV6-5 with TRBJ2-2, with no clear D. Germline V CDR1 and CDR2: MNHEY, SVGAGI. Trimming took off 7 bases at V and 2 bases at J, with 11 bases between the two ends. CDR3 length: 14 residues. The DNA of the CDR3 is TGTGCCAGCACCCCCATTCCAAACACCGGGGAGCTGTTTTTT. Amino acids: CASTPIPNTGELFF.

Comment on this clone: The sample holds other DNA sequences that translate to the same CDR3. V and J are TRBV7-9 and TRBJ1-5; D is ambiguous. The germline V gene encodes CDR1 SEHNR and CDR2 FQNEAQ (reference sequence). This CDR3 is 12 amino acids long. Trimming left V 3 bases short and J 5 bases short, with 5 bases between. This chain's CDR3 is CASSLMDQPQHF. The CDR3 bases are TGTGCCAGCAGCTTGATGGATCAGCCCCAGCATTTT.

The chain joins TRBV9 to TRBJ2-5; 8 bases align to TRBD1. Germline V gives CDR1 SGDLS, CDR2 YYNGEE. CDR3 size: 15 residues. Trimming at V came to 4 bases and at J to 5 bases, leaving 10 bases not matched to a gene. The CDR3 DNA reads TGTGCCAGCAGCCTATTTGGACAGGGCTACGAGACCCAGTACTTC. It encodes CASSLFGQGYETQYF.

The chain recombines TRBV7-6 with TRBJ2-7; maybe TRBD2 (7 bases). The CDR3 is 15 residues long. V was shortened by 5 bases and J by 4 bases, with 18 bases between the two germline ends. Germline lookup yields CDR1 SGHVS and CDR2 FNYEAQ. The CDR3 nucleotides read TGTGCCAGCAGCCCTAGCGGATTAGGGGGTTACGAGCAGTACTTC. Translated, it gives CASSPSGLGGYEQYF.

The rearrangement links TRBV18 to TRBJ2-3; D is possibly TRBD1 (6 bases). V was clipped by 6 bases and J by 0 bases, with 10 bases between them. From germline, CDR1 is KGHSH and CDR2 LQKENI. The CDR3 has 14 residues. CDR3 coding DNA: TGTGCCAGCTCGCGACAGGCTAGCACAGATACGCAGTATTTT. It codes for CASSRQASTDTQYF.

The chain uses TRBV27 and TRBJ2-1, with D possibly being TRBD2 (6 bases). The CDR3 covers 15 residues. V shed 3 bases and J shed 6 bases, with 15 bases lying between them. Looked up from germline, CDR1 is MNHEY and CDR2 is SMNVEV (reference sequence). CDR3 protein: CASSFGAGPFNEQFF. The DNA for the CDR3 is TGTGCCAGCAGTTTCGGCGCGGGACCCTTCAATGAGCAGTTCTTC.

The J gene is TRBJ2-5, the V gene TRBV7-9; D unclear. V was shortened by 5 bases and J by 4 bases, with 8 bases between the two germline ends. This CDR3 region has 12 residues. Germline V lookup: CDR1 SEHNR, CDR2 FQNEAQ (reference sequence). The CDR3: CASSPDLETQYF. The CDR3 DNA sequence: TGTGCCAGCAGCCCGGATTTAGAGACCCAGTACTTC.